This TCR beta chain was observed in a study of OX40 agonist ivuxolimab in advanced cancers. Looking at the study overall: Ivuxolimab, an antibody acting as an agonist of OX40 (CD134), was used to treat patients. Study-wide points: Circulating CD4+ and CD8+ T cells showed clonal expansion by week 6 at 0.1 to 3.0 mg/kg. Low levels of normalized T-cell clonal expansion also appeared in some nonresponders. In general, CD8+ T cells held more expanded clones than CD4+ did, on average.

Measured with immunoSEQ multiplex PCR; TCRdb has only the in-frame clones, and not every one. The table shows about 86,000 clones, with roughly 87% occurring only once. Concerning this clone: Its target is unknown.

This TCR was sampled from an adult with an advanced solid tumor such as melanoma, head and neck, liver or kidney cancer. The input for sequencing was CD4+ or CD8+ T cells sorted from blood, taken in a trial of the OX40 agonist ivuxolimab.

CDR3 loop: CASSPGTGANTEAFF. The CDR3 nucleotides are TGTGCCAGCAGCCCGGGGACAGGGGCGAACACTGAAGCTTTCTTT. The chain joins TRBV7-9 to TRBJ1-1, with 10 positions matching TRBD1. Germline trimming cut 5 bases from V and 1 base from J; bases unmatched to any gene: 4. This CDR3 has 15 residues. Germline assignment: CDR1 SEHNR and CDR2 FQNEAQ (reference sequence).